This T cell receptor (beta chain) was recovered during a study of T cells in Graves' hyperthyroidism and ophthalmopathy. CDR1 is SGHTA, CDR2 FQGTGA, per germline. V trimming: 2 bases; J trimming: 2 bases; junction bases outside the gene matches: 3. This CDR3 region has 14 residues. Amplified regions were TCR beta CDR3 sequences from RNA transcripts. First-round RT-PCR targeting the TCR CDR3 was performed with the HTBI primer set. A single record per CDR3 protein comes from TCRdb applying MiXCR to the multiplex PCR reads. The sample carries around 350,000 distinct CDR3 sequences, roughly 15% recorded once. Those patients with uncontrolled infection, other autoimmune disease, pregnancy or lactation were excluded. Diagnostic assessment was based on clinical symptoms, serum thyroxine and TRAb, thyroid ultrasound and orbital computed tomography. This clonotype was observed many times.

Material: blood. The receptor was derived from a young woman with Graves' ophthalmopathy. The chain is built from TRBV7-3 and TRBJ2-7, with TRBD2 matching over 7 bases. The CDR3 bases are TGTGCCAGCAGCTTATGGGAGGGTCCCTACGAGCAGTACTTC. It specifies CASSLWEGPYEQYF.